This T cell receptor (beta chain) was observed in a study of T cells after yellow fever vaccination. Study-wide results and limits: On re-exposure, the response was weaker but peaked faster, at day 5 versus 15. At approximately 96% for CD4 and 70% to 90% for CD8, most primary-vaccination clones showed up again after the booster. Clonotype sharing between CD4 and CD8 compartments was small.

The germline V and J ends were trimmed by 1 base and 6 bases, with 6 bases remaining between them. The CDR3 totals 13 residues. Germline CDR1 and CDR2: LGHNA and YSLEER. This clonotype was seen at least ten times. The antigen is undetermined. Production of TCR cDNA was by 5'RACE template switching, which also added a universal primer site and UMIs. TCRdb recomputed calls from the 5' RACE reads with MiXCR, one row per CDR3 protein. This sample has approximately 74,000 distinct CDR3 sequences, with approximately 6.9% found just once. The chain has TRBV4-3 and TRBJ2-2; D unclear. The TCR originated in a man younger than 35 who received the YFV17D yellow fever vaccine. The starting material was CD8+ T cells sorted from PBMCs, obtained around 5 days after the first yellow fever vaccination. The chain's CDR3 is CASSQGSPGELFF. The CDR3 DNA reads TGCGCCAGCAGCCAAGGGAGTCCCGGGGAGCTGTTTTTT.